Below, 18 T cell receptor beta chains from the same sample are listed, as sequenced in a study of metastatic and nonmetastatic thyroid tumors. MiXCR was used by TCRdb to re-call the PCR reads. The sample includes about 7,100 clones, 28% seen only once; the top ten take more than 20%. The entire patient cohort was treatment-naive prior to thyroid surgery. The sample comprised adjacent normal tissue. Receptors originate from a male donor with papillary thyroid cancer or a benign thyroid nodule (not recorded which). Some clones in this sample may be carry-over from other donors' samples.

This clone is medium-sized within its sample. The chain combines TRBV9 with TRBJ2-2, with 13 bases fitting TRBD2. This CDR3 contains 18 residues. V dropped 4 bases and J dropped 4; count of bases not matched to a gene: 10. Per germline, CDR1 SGDLS and CDR2 YYNGEE. The CDR3, as DNA: TGTGCCAGCAGCCCAGGACCCGGGACTAGCGGGGCCACCGGGGAGCTGTTTTTT. Its translation is CASSPGPGTSGATGELFF.

This clone appeared many times. The junction does not match germline at one end; this may be a read error. The chain links TRBV11-3 to TRBJ2-2; D might be TRBD2 (6 bases). Germline CDR1 is SGHNT and CDR2 is YENEEA. The CDR3 spans 15 residues. DNA for the CDR3: TGTGCCAGCAGCTGGGGGGACTCGAACACCGGGGAGCTGGTTTTT. Its protein is CASSWGDSNTGELVF.

J is TRBJ2-1 and V is TRBV11-2; D uncertain. The CDR3 spans 12 residues. The germline V and J ends were trimmed by 1 base and 2 bases, with 0 bases remaining between them. Germline assignment: CDR1 SGHAT and CDR2 FQNNGV. The CDR3 DNA sequence: TGTGCCAGCAGCTTAGCCTACAATGAGCAGTTCTTC. Translating gives CASSLAYNEQFF.

This clone was seen only a few times. The chain joins TRBV19 to TRBJ2-3, with D unclear. V lost 3 bases and J lost 0, with 7 bases in between. Germline V gene sequence: CDR1 LNHDA, CDR2 SQIVND (reference sequence). The CDR3 loop spans 14 amino acids. CDR3 sequence reads: CASSISISTDTQYF. In DNA form, the CDR3 reads TGTGCCAGTAGTATTTCAATTAGCACAGATACGCAGTATTTT.

With respect to this clone: The same CDR3 arises from other DNA sequences in this sample as well. The chain carries TRBV5-1 and TRBJ2-7; tentative D call: TRBD1 (7 bases). CDR1 SGHRS and CDR2 YFSETQ come from the germline V gene. This CDR3 has 15 residues. With 0 bases removed from V and 3 bases from J, the gap between germline ends came to 13 bases. CDR3 region: CASSLAGGLFYEQYF. CDR3 bases: TGCGCCAGCAGCTTGGCAGGGGGACTTTTCTACGAGCAGTACTTC.

This clone was observed a few times. V is TRBV7-8 and J is TRBJ1-1, with D tentatively TRBD1 (6 bases). V gave up 5 bases and J gave up 0 bases, with 13 bases separating them. Germline CDR1 and CDR2: SGHVS and FQNEAQ. The CDR3 has 15 residues. CDR3: CASSGTGFLNTEAFF. Here the CDR3 DNA reads TGTGCCAGCAGCGGAACAGGGTTTTTGAACACTGAAGCTTTCTTT.

The gene calls are TRBV30 and TRBJ1-6, with a possible D match to TRBD1 (5 bases). This CDR3 has 16 amino acids. Trimming took off 0 bases at V and 8 bases at J, with 17 bases between the two ends. CDR1 and CDR2 (germline): GTSNPN, SVGIG (reference sequence). The CDR3 DNA reads TGTGCCTGGAGTGTCCCAGGGACCGTGACTCATTCACCCCTCCACTTT. Protein product: CAWSVPGTVTHSPLHF.

J is TRBJ1-2 and V is TRBV7-6, with 8 bases matching TRBD1. The CDR3 has 16 amino acids. CDR1 and CDR2 from the germline V gene are SGHVS and FNYEAQ. V was clipped by 5 bases and J by 6 bases; unmatched bases: 14. CDR3 nucleotides: TGTGCCAGCAGCCTAACGGTCCCGGGACAGGCGCATGGCTACACCTTC. Encoded protein: CASSLTVPGQAHGYTF.

J is TRBJ2-5 and V is TRBV5-1; TRBD2 matches 9 bases. Germline values: CDR1 SGHRS, CDR2 YFSETQ. The CDR3 runs to 14 residues. V lost 4 bases and J lost 7; bases outside the gene matches: 8. The CDR3, as DNA: TGCGCCAGCAGCGATAGCGGGAGCTCGGGGACCCAGTACTTC. This translates into CASSDSGSSGTQYF. Filled out from reference TRBV5-1 and TRBJ2-5, the complete variable domain reads KAGVTQTPRYLIKTRGQQVTLSCSPISGHRSVSWYQQTPGQGLQFLFEYFSETQRNKGNFPGRFSGRQFSNSRSEMNVSTLELGDSALYLCASSDSGSSGTQYFGPGTRLLVL.

This clone was picked up many times. The chain joins TRBV6-4 to TRBJ2-2; no definite D call. The ends were cut back, 3 bases at V and 0 bases at J, with 2 bases in the middle. Germline V gene lookup returns CDR1 MRHNA and CDR2 SNTAGT. The CDR3 totals 13 residues. In DNA, the CDR3 is TGTGCCAGCAGTGAAGCGAACACCGGGGAGCTGTTTTTT. Translating gives CASSEANTGELFF.

The V call is TRBV6-1, the J call TRBJ2-1; D may be TRBD1 or TRBD2 (6 bases each). V lost 2 bases and J lost 15, with 23 bases in between. The CDR3 loop spans 15 amino acids. CDR1 is MNHNS and CDR2 is SASEGT in the germline V gene. The DNA of the CDR3 is TGTGCCAGCAGTGAACGGGGTTTGGAGGGGGTAGTTGGGTTCTTC. Its translation is CASSERGLEGVVGFF.

V gene TRBV4-1 combines with J gene TRBJ2-3; 12 positions agree with TRBD2. Germline V gene data show CDR1 as MGHRA and CDR2 as YSYEKL. The CDR3 consists of 16 residues. J lost 4 bases, V lost 1 base, and 3 bases had no gene match. CDR3 region: CASSQGLAGVSDTQYF. CDR3 nucleotide sequence: TGCGCCAGCAGCCAAGGACTAGCGGGAGTTTCAGATACGCAGTATTTT.

By proportion, this clone is medium-sized. The rearrangement links TRBV12-5 to TRBJ2-1; TRBD1 matches at 8 bases. Trimming removed 5 bases from V and 6 bases from J; junction bases left unmatched: 9. The CDR3 is 15 amino acids. Germline CDR1 reads LGHNT; CDR2 reads FRNRAP. The CDR3 loop reads CASGPSGQGRNEQFF. The CDR3 nucleotides are TGTGCTAGTGGTCCGAGCGGACAGGGACGCAATGAGCAGTTCTTC.

This chain connects TRBV28 to TRBJ1-2, with D unclear. In germline, CDR1 is MDHEN, CDR2 SYDVKM. V lost 10 bases and J lost 8, with 17 bases in between. CDR3 length: 12 residues. The CDR3 is CATTIVSSGYTF. The CDR3 DNA follows: TGTGCCACCACGATTGTTTCTTCGGGCTACACCTTC.

The V and J genes are TRBV20-1 and TRBJ1-6, with D possibly TRBD1 on 5 matching bases. CDR1 and CDR2 (germline): DFQATT, SNEGSKA (reference sequence). Trimming stripped 6 bases from V and 5 bases from J, with 17 bases between. This CDR3 comprises 15 residues. CDR3 DNA sequence: TGCAGTGCCCAAATGTCGACAGTGGATAATTCACCCCTCCACTTT. Translated, it gives CSAQMSTVDNSPLHF.

Many counts were recorded for this clone. This chain joins TRBV6-1 and TRBJ2-7; 8 bases match TRBD1. Germline CDR1 reads MNHNS; CDR2 reads SASEGT. The CDR3 length is 14 residues. Unmatched junction bases numbered 4, after V lost 4 bases and J lost 2 bases. CDR3 DNA sequence: TGTGCCAGCAGTGTACTACAGGGGGCCTACGAGCAGTACTTC. This gives the protein CASSVLQGAYEQYF.

This clone was picked up many times. CDR3 bases: TGCAGTGCTAGGGGGTGGGTAGGGGGAGCTTACGAGCAGTACTTC. It encodes CSARGWVGGAYEQYF. This chain connects TRBV20-1 to TRBJ2-7; D may be TRBD1 (6 bases). V lost 3 bases and J lost 4, with 19 bases in between. CDR3 length: 15 amino acids. In germline, CDR1 is DFQATT, CDR2 SNEGSKA (reference sequence).

There are a few counts of this clone. The chain links TRBV2 to TRBJ2-7; unclear D gene. V was trimmed by 4 bases and J by 5 bases, leaving 15 bases between them. The CDR3 has 14 amino acids. Germline assignment: CDR1 SNHLY and CDR2 FYNNEI. The DNA for the CDR3 is TGTGCCAGCAGTGTCCCACCAAAGACCCACGAGCAGTACTTC. Its translation: CASSVPPKTHEQYF.